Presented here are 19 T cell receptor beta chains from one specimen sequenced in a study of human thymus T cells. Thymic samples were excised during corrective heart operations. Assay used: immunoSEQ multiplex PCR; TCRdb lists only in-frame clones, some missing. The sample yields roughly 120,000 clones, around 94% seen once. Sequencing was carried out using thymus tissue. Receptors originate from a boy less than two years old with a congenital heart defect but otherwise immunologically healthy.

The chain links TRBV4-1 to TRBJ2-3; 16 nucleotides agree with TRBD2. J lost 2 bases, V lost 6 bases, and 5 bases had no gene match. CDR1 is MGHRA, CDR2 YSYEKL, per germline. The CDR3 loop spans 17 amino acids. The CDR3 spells CASRGLAGGGSTDTQYF. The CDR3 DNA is TGCGCCAGCAGGGGACTAGCGGGGGGGGGTTCCACAGATACGCAGTATTTT.

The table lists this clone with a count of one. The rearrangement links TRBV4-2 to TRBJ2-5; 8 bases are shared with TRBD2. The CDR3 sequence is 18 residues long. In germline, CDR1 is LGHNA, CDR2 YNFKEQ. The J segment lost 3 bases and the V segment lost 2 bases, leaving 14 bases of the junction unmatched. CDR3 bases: TGTGCCAGCAGCCAACATTACACGGGGGGGCCAAGGAAAGAGACCCAGTACTTC. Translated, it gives CASSQHYTGGPRKETQYF.

CDR3 amino acids: CASSSKRGAYTHEQYF. CDR3 bases: TGTGCCAGCAGTTCTAAGAGAGGGGCTTATACCCACGAGCAGTACTTC. The V gene is TRBV28, the J gene TRBJ2-7; D is perhaps TRBD1 or TRBD2 (5 bases each). The germline V and J ends were trimmed by 4 bases and 5 bases, with 21 bases remaining between them. Germline lookup yields CDR1 MDHEN and CDR2 SYDVKM. This CDR3 contains 16 residues.

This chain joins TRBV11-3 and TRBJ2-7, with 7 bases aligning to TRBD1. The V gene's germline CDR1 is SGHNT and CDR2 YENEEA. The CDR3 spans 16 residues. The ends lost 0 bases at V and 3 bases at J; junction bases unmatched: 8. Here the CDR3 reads CASSLDRDSYYYEQYF. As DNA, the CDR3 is TGTGCCAGCAGCTTAGACCGGGACAGCTACTACTACGAGCAGTACTTC. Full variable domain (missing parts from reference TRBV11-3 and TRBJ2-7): EAGVVQSPRYKIIEKKQPVAFWCNPISGHNTLYWYLQNLGQGPELLIRYENEEAVDDSQLPKDRFSAERLKGVDSTLKIQPAELGDSAVYLCASSLDRDSYYYEQYFGPGTRLTVT.

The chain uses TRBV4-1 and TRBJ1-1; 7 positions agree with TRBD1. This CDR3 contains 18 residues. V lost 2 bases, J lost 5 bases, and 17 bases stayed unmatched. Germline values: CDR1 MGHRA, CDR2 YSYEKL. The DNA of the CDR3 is TGCGCCAGCAGCCAAAACGTCTATCCACCAGGGGGTGGTACTGAAGCTTTCTTT. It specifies CASSQNVYPPGGGTEAFF.

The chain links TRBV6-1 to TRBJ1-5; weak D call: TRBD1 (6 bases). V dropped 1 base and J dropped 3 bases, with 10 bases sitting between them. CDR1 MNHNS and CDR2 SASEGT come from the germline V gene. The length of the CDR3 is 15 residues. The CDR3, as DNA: TGTGCCAGCAGTGAAGGTACAGGGTACAATCAGCCCCAGCATTTT. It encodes CASSEGTGYNQPQHF.

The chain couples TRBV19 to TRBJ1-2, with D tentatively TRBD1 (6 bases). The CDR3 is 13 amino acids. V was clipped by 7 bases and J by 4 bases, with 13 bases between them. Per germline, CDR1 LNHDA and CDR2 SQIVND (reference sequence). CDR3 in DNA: TGTGCCAGTACCCACACAGGGACCTATGGCTACACCTTC. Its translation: CASTHTGTYGYTF. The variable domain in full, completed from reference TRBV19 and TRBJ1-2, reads DGGITQSPKYLFRKEGQNVTLSCEQNLNHDAMYWYRQDPGQGLRLIYYSQIVNDFQKGDIAEGYSVSREKKESFPLTVTSAQKNPTAFYLCASTHTGTYGYTFGSGTRLTVV.

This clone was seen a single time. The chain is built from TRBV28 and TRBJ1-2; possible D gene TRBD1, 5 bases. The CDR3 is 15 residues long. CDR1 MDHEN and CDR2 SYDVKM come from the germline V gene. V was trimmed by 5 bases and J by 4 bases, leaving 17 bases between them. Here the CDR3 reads CASSGGWQVSYGYTF. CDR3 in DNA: TGTGCCAGCAGTGGGGGATGGCAAGTTAGCTATGGCTACACCTTC.

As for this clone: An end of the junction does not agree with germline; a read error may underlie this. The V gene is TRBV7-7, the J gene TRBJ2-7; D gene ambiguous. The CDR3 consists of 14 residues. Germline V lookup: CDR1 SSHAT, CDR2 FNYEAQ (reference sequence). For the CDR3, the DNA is TGTGCTAGCAGCCCCTTCCGCGAGTACCGCGAGCAGTACTTC. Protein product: CASSPFREYREQYF.

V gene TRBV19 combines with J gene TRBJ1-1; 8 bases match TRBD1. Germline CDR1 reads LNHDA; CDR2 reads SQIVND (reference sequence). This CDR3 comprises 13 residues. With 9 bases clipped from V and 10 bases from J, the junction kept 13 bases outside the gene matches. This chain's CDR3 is CASGDRRLGVAFF. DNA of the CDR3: TGTGCCAGCGGGGACAGGAGACTTGGGGTAGCTTTCTTT.

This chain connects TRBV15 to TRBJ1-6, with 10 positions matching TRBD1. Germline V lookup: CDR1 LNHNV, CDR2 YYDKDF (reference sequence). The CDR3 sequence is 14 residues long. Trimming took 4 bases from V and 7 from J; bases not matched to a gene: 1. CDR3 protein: CATSKGQGNSPLHF. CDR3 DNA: TGTGCCACCAGCAAGGGACAGGGGAATTCACCCCTCCACTTT.

CDR3 protein: CASSQDPPTGAYTDTQYF. CDR3 sequence (DNA): TGTGCCAGCAGCCAAGATCCCCCCACCGGGGCCTACACAGATACGCAGTATTTT. The rearrangement uses TRBV7-2 and TRBJ2-3; D is possibly TRBD1 or TRBD2 (5 bases each). Germline-derived CDR1 and CDR2 are SGHTA and FQGNSA. V gave up 5 bases and J gave up 2 bases, with 23 bases separating them. The CDR3 runs to 18 residues.

CDR3 sequence: CASSGGTGDNSPLHF. Here the CDR3 DNA reads TGTGCCAGCAGCGGCGGGACAGGGGATAATTCACCCCTCCACTTT. The chain employs TRBV9 and TRBJ1-6, with TRBD1 matching 10 bases. Germline assignment: CDR1 SGDLS and CDR2 YYNGEE. This CDR3 has 15 amino acids. The V gene end was trimmed by 3 bases and the J gene end by 5 bases; junction bases not matched to a gene: 2.

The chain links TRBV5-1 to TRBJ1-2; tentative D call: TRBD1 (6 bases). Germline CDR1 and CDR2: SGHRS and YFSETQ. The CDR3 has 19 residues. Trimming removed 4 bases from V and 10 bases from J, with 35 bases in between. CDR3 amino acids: CASSQVGTHKRTLQGDYTF. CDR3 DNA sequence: TGCGCCAGCAGCCAGGTAGGAACCCACAAACGAACCTTACAGGGAGACTACACCTTC.

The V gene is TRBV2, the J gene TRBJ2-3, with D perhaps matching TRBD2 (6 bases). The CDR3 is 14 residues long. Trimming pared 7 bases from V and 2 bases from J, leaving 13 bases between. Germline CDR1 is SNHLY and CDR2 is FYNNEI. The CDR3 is CASNRGVITDTQYF. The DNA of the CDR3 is TGTGCCAGCAACCGCGGGGTGATCACAGATACGCAGTATTTT. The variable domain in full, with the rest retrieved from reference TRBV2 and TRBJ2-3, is EPEVTQTPSHQVTQMGQEVILRCVPISNHLYFYWYRQILGQKVEFLVSFYNNEISEKSEIFDDQFSVERPDGSNFTLKIRSTKLEDSAMYFCASNRGVITDTQYFGPGTRLTVL.

The CDR3 loop is CASRMSSLAGIYYEQYF. The CDR3 bases are TGCGCCAGCAGGATGTCGTCGCTAGCGGGGATATACTACGAGCAGTACTTC. The chain combines TRBV5-1 with TRBJ2-7, with 9 nucleotides matching TRBD2. The V gene's germline CDR1 is SGHRS and CDR2 YFSETQ. The CDR3 loop spans 17 amino acids. J gave up 3 bases and V 5 bases, and 15 bases lay outside the gene matches.

The CDR3 DNA sequence: TGTGCCAGCAGCCAGAAAGGAGTAGAAGAAAAACTGTTTTTT. This gives the protein CASSQKGVEEKLFF. The gene calls are TRBV6-1 and TRBJ1-4, with D unresolved. CDR3 length equals 14 residues. V lost 6 bases and J lost 8, with 16 bases in between. Germline V gives CDR1 MNHNS, CDR2 SASEGT.

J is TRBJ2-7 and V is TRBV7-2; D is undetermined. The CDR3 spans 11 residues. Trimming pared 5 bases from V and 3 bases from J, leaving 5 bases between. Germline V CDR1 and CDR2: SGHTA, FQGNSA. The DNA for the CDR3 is TGTGCCAGCAGCCTCCACTACGAGCAGTACTTC. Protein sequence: CASSLHYEQYF.

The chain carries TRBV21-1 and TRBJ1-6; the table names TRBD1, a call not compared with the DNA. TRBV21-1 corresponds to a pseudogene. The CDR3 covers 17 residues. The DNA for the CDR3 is TGTGCCAGCAGACCCGGACAAGGGGGCTCCTATAATTCACCCCTCCACTTT. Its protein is CASRPGQGGSYNSPLHF.